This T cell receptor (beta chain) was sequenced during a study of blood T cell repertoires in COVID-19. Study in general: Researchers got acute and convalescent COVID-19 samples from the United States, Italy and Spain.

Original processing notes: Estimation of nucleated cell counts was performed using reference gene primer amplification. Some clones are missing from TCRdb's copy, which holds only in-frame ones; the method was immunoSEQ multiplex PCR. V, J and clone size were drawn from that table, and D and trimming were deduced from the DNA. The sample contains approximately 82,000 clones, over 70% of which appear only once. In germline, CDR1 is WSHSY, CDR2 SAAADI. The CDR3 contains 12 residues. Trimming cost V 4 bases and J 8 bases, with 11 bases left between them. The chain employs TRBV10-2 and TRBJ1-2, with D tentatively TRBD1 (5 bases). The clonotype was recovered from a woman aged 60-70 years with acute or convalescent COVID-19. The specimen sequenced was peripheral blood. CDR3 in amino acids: CASSGGVQGYTF. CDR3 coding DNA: TGCGCCAGCAGTGGGGGGGTACAGGGCTACACCTTC.